Listed below are T cell receptor beta chains from one sample, sequenced in a study of shared T cell receptors in the human thymus. Clones were sequenced by immunoSEQ multiplex PCR, and TCRdb holds only the in-frame ones, with some missing. Of about 400,000 clones listed, just under 95% are singletons. Sample: thymocytes. These receptor sequences come from a human donor. CDR3s include the opening cysteine and the closing phenylalanine or tryptophan.

V gene	J gene	CDR3 protein
TRBV7-9	TRBJ2-2	CASSLAELVTGELFF
TRBV6-6	TRBJ1-4	CASSQPGAEKLFF
TRBV28	TRBJ2-7	CASSMGYRSYEQYF
TRBV28	TRBJ2-1	CASRPGTSTYNEQFF
TRBV5-6	TRBJ1-2	CASSLARDRALDGYTF
TRBV25-1	TRBJ2-3	CASSRAYGDTQYF
TRBV7-2	TRBJ2-1	CASTGGGDNEQFF
TRBV10-2	TRBJ2-7	CASFPRSSYEQYF
TRBV7-9	TRBJ2-1	CASSLQRRTYNEQFF
TRBV29-1	TRBJ1-2	CSVGRDSLYGYTF
TRBV30	TRBJ1-2	CAWTAGSTNYGYTF
TRBV6-1	TRBJ2-6	CASSDVGGAYSGANVLTF
TRBV7-6	TRBJ2-5	CASSLEEYQETQYF
TRBV29-1	TRBJ2-5	CSVQQGAHGVETQYF
TRBV5-8	TRBJ1-2	CASWHPTKVDYGYTF
TRBV15	TRBJ1-5	CATSPRGLYSNQPQHF
TRBV5-5	TRBJ2-7	CASSRSRDEQYF
TRBV19	TRBJ1-1	CASSSGTGDTEAFF
TRBV14	TRBJ2-3	CASSRNRVRDTQYF
TRBV19	TRBJ2-7	CASSMSGAYYEQYF
TRBV2	TRBJ1-2	CASKIGGAGGYTF
TRBV21-1	TRBJ2-5	CASSKERQGGETQYF